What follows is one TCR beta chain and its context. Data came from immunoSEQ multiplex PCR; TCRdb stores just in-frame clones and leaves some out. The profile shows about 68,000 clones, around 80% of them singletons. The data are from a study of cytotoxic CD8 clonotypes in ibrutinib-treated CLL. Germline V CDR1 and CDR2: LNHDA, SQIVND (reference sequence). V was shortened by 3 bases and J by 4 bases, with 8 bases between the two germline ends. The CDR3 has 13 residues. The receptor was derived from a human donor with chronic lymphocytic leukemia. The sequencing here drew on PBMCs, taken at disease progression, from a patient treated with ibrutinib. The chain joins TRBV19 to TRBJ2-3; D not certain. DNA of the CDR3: TGTGCCAGTAGTATCCTCAACGCAGATACGCAGTATTTT. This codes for CASSILNADTQYF.